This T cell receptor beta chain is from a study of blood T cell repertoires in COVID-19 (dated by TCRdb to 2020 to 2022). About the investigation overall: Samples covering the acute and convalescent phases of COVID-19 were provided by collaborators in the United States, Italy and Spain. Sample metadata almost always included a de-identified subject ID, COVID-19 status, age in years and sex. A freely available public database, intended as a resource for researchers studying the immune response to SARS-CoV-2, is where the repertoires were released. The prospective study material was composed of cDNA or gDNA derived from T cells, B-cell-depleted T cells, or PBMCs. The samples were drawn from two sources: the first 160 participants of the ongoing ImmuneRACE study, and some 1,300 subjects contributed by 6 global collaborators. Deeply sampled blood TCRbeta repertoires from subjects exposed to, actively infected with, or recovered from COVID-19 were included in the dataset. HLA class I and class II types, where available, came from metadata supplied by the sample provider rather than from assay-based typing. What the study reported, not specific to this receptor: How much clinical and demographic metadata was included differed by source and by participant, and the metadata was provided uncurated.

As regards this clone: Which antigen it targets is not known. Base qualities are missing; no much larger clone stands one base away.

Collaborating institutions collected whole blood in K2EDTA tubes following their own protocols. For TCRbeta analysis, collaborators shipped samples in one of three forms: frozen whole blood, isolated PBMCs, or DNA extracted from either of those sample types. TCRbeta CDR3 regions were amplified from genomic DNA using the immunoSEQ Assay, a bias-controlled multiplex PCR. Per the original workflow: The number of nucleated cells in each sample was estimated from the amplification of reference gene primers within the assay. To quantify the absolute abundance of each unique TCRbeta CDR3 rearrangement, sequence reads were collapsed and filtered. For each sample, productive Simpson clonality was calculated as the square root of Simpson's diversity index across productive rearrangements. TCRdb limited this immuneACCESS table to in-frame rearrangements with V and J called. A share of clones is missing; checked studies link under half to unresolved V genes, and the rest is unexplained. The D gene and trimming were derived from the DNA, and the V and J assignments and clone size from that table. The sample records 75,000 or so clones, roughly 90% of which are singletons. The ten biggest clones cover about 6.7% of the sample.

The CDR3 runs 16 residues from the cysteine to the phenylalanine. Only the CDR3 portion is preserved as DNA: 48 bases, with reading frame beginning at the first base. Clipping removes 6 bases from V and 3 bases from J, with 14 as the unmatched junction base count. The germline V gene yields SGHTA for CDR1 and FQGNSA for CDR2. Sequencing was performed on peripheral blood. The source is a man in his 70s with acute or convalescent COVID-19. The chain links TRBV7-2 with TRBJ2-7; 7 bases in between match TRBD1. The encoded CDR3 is CASSFDSRTGHYEQYF. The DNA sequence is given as TGTGCCAGCAGTTTTGACTCCCGGACAGGACACTACGAGCAGTACTTC.